This TCR beta chain was recovered during a study of shared clonotypes between healthy human individuals. Notes on the study in general: Around 5% of naive CD4 clonotypes were common to a few donors.

The assay was immunoSEQ multiplex PCR, and TCRdb's table has in-frame clones only and misses some. The sample records over 1.5 million clones, 95% to 99% being singletons. Germline V gene data show CDR1 as SGHNT and CDR2 as YYREEE (reference sequence). V was shortened by 2 bases and J by 5 bases, with 14 bases between the two germline ends. This CDR3 region has 15 residues. Regarding this clone: Its antigen is still unknown.

The receptor was isolated from a man in his thirties or forties in good health. Sequencing was performed on naive CD4+ T cells sorted from blood. Subset reported: CD45RA+ positively selected. The V and J genes are TRBV5-4 and TRBJ2-1; perhaps TRBD2 as D (5 bases). This CDR3 reads CASSFLRDLNNEQFF. DNA for the CDR3: TGTGCCAGCAGCTTCCTCCGGGATCTCAACAATGAGCAGTTCTTC. The whole variable domain, filled in from reference TRBV5-4 and TRBJ2-1, reads ETGVTQSPTHLIKTRGQQVTLRCSSQSGHNTVSWYQQALGQGPQFIFQYYREEENGRGNFPPRFSGLQFPNYSSELNVNALELDDSALYLCASSFLRDLNNEQFFGPGTRLTVL.